The subject of this entry is one TCR beta chain. cDNA synthesis used the whole RNA isolate, giving expressed TCRB sequences. Some clones are missing from TCRdb's copy, which holds only in-frame ones; the method was immunoSEQ multiplex PCR. The table shows hundreds of thousands of clones, with 10% to 12% occurring only once. The sample originates from a study of beta chain features in type 1 diabetes. The V and J ends lost 4 bases and 3 bases, in that order; junction bases with no gene match: 12. This CDR3 spans 16 amino acids. Germline loops: CDR1 LGHNA, CDR2 YSLEER. Sequenced input: naive CD4+ T cells from blood. The receptor's source is a young woman in good health. The chain carries TRBV4-3 and TRBJ2-7, with TRBD1 identical over 7 bases. CDR3 loop: CASSRQTGAQGYEQYF. In nucleotides, the CDR3 is TGCGCCAGCAGCCGGCAAACAGGGGCCCAAGGCTACGAGCAGTACTTC.